These 24 T cell receptor beta chains were sequenced from one sample in a study of OX40 agonist ivuxolimab in advanced cancers. Here immunoSEQ multiplex PCR was the method, and the copy in TCRdb shows in-frame clones only, minus some. The sample has about 51,000 clones, about 80% seen once. The sequenced sample was CD4+ or CD8+ T cells sorted from blood, obtained in a trial of the OX40 agonist ivuxolimab. The receptors were sampled from an adult with an advanced solid tumor such as melanoma, head and neck, liver or kidney cancer.

V gene TRBV7-9 combines with J gene TRBJ1-1, with a tentative D call TRBD1 (6 bases). Trimming pared 5 bases from V and 3 bases from J, leaving 10 bases between. The CDR3 runs to 13 residues. CDR1 is SEHNR and CDR2 is FQNEAQ in the germline V gene (reference sequence). The CDR3 DNA is TGTGCCAGCAGCCTAAACAGGGACACTGAAGCTTTCTTT. Amino acid sequence: CASSLNRDTEAFF.

This chain uses TRBV5-1 with TRBJ1-1; D ambiguous. Per germline, CDR1 SGHRS and CDR2 YFSETQ. CDR3 size: 13 residues. The V and J ends lost 2 bases and 2 bases respectively, with 7 bases between them. The DNA of the CDR3 is TGCGCCAGCAGCTTAGGGTACAACACTGAAGCTTTCTTT. The encoded protein is CASSLGYNTEAFF. Together with reference TRBV5-1 and TRBJ1-1, the CDR3 gives the full variable domain: KAGVTQTPRYLIKTRGQQVTLSCSPISGHRSVSWYQQTPGQGLQFLFEYFSETQRNKGNFPGRFSGRQFSNSRSEMNVSTLELGDSALYLCASSLGYNTEAFFGQGTRLTVV.

The V call is TRBV6-6, the J call TRBJ1-6; D is undetermined. The CDR3 covers 13 residues. Germline CDR1 reads MNHNY; CDR2 reads SVGAGI (reference sequence). Trimming cost V 8 bases and J 7 bases, with 12 bases left between them. The CDR3 sequence is CASCGSVNSPLHF. In nucleotides, the CDR3 is TGTGCCAGCTGCGGGTCAGTCAATTCACCCCTCCACTTT.

The genes are TRBV29-1 and TRBJ2-7; possible D gene TRBD1, 6 bases. Trimming shortened V by 6 bases and J by 2 bases, and 8 bases separated the two germline ends. Germline CDR1 SQVTM, CDR2 ANQGSEA. This CDR3 comprises 11 residues. The chain's CDR3 is CSVQGTYEQYF. The DNA of the CDR3 is TGCAGCGTACAGGGAACCTACGAGCAGTACTTC.

The V and J genes are TRBV5-6 and TRBJ2-3; D is perhaps TRBD1 or TRBD2 (5 bases each). The germline CDR1 and CDR2 sequences are SGHDT and YYEEEE. The CDR3 is made up of 15 amino acids. Trimming took off 6 bases at V and 2 bases at J, with 16 bases between the two ends. CDR3 coding DNA: TGTGCCAGCATCCTGGGGAGACAGTACACAGATACGCAGTATTTT. Its translation: CASILGRQYTDTQYF.

The chain couples TRBV5-1 to TRBJ2-7, with TRBD2 identical over 8 bases. Germline-derived CDR1 and CDR2 are SGHRS and YFSETQ. V was pared by 0 bases and J by 1 base, with 0 bases of the junction left unmatched. CDR3 length equals 14 residues. CDR3 nucleotides: TGCGCCAGCAGCTTGGAGCGGGGGTCCTACGAGCAGTACTTC. This sequence encodes CASSLERGSYEQYF.

V gene TRBV11-2 combines with J gene TRBJ2-3; 8 nucleotides match TRBD2. The trim removed 3 bases at V and 4 bases at J, leaving 15 bases unmatched. Germline V gene lookup returns CDR1 SGHAT and CDR2 FQNNGV. The CDR3 is made up of 18 amino acids. CDR3 DNA: TGTGCCAGCAGCTTGTCACGCGCGGGGCGGGGGGCCTCAGATACGCAGTATTTT. It yields the protein CASSLSRAGRGASDTQYF. The whole variable domain, filled in from reference TRBV11-2 and TRBJ2-3, reads EAGVAQSPRYKIIEKRQSVAFWCNPISGHATLYWYQQILGQGPKLLIQFQNNGVVDDSQLPKDRFSAERLKGVDSTLKIQPAKLEDSAVYLCASSLSRAGRGASDTQYFGPGTRLTVL.

The V call is TRBV6-6, the J call TRBJ1-1; TRBD1 agrees at 7 bases. The length of the CDR3 is 14 residues. Germline V gives CDR1 MNHNY, CDR2 SVGAGI (reference sequence). The V segment lost 9 bases and the J segment 0 bases; nucleotides outside the gene matches: 7. CDR3 in DNA: TGTGCCAGTAAATACAGGGGAATGAACACTGAAGCTTTCTTT. Amino acid sequence: CASKYRGMNTEAFF.

The chain recombines TRBV7-2 with TRBJ1-4; 7 nucleotides match TRBD1. V gave up 1 base and J gave up 8 bases; unmatched junction bases: 4. From germline, CDR1 is SGHTA and CDR2 FQGNSA. The CDR3 is made up of 14 amino acids. The CDR3 loop reads CASSLEGGLEKLFF. The CDR3 DNA reads as TGTGCCAGCAGCTTAGAAGGGGGCTTAGAAAAACTGTTTTTT.

The V gene is TRBV2, the J gene TRBJ1-2, with TRBD1 identical over 8 bases. This CDR3 has 16 amino acids. Losses at the gene ends were 0 bases for V and 8 bases for J; bases not matched to a gene: 11. From germline, CDR1 is SNHLY and CDR2 FYNNEI. CDR3 sequence reads: CASSEADRGPGGGYTF. The CDR3 coding sequence is TGTGCCAGCAGTGAAGCCGACAGGGGCCCAGGAGGGGGCTACACCTTC. Combining the CDR3 with reference TRBV2 and TRBJ1-2 gives the whole variable domain EPEVTQTPSHQVTQMGQEVILRCVPISNHLYFYWYRQILGQKVEFLVSFYNNEISEKSEIFDDQFSVERPDGSNFTLKIRSTKLEDSAMYFCASSEADRGPGGGYTFGSGTRLTVV.

The chain combines TRBV2 with TRBJ1-6; D not certain. Germline-derived CDR1 and CDR2 are SNHLY and FYNNEI. V dropped 7 bases and J dropped 5 bases, with 12 bases sitting between them. The CDR3 runs 14 residues. The CDR3 nucleotides are TGTGCCAGCACCGAGAGACGGAATAATTCACCCCTCCACTTT. Its protein product is CASTERRNNSPLHF. Together with reference TRBV2 and TRBJ1-6, the CDR3 gives the full variable domain: EPEVTQTPSHQVTQMGQEVILRCVPISNHLYFYWYRQILGQKVEFLVSFYNNEISEKSEIFDDQFSVERPDGSNFTLKIRSTKLEDSAMYFCASTERRNNSPLHFGNGTRLTVT.

The V gene is TRBV18, the J gene TRBJ2-5; weak D call: TRBD2 (5 bases). The CDR3 covers 14 residues. The V gene lost 2 bases and the J gene lost 5 bases, with 12 bases spanning the gap. Germline assignment: CDR1 KGHSH and CDR2 LQKENI. The CDR3 bases are TGTGCCAGCTCACCAAAGACGGGGTTTGAGACCCAGTACTTC. Encoded protein: CASSPKTGFETQYF.

This clone showed up just a few times. J is TRBJ1-6 and V is TRBV12-5; D may be TRBD1 (5 bases). CDR3 length equals 12 residues. Trimming took off 5 bases at V and 11 bases at J, with 10 bases between the two ends. Germline V CDR1 and CDR2: LGHNT, FRNRAP. CDR3 coding DNA: TGTGCTAGTGGTCCTGGGACTCCACCCCTCCACTTT. Encoded protein: CASGPGTPPLHF.

The J gene is TRBJ2-1, the V gene TRBV29-1, with TRBD2 matching 8 bases. V dropped 7 bases and J dropped 3; count of bases not matched to a gene: 8. The CDR3 runs 14 residues. Germline loops: CDR1 SQVTM, CDR2 ANQGSEA. The CDR3 loop reads CSGGGGPNYNEQFF. CDR3 coding DNA: TGCAGCGGAGGCGGGGGGCCTAACTACAATGAGCAGTTCTTC.

The V gene is TRBV7-8, the J gene TRBJ2-5, with D possibly called TRBD1 or TRBD2 (5 bases each). The CDR3 covers 16 residues. V was cut by 1 base and J by 0 bases, with 12 bases left in between. CDR1 SGHVS and CDR2 FQNEAQ come from the germline V gene. The CDR3 reads CASSLGVGGHQETQYF. The DNA for the CDR3 is TGTGCCAGCAGCTTAGGAGTTGGGGGACACCAAGAGACCCAGTACTTC. Variable domain in full (rest from reference TRBV7-8 and TRBJ2-5): GAGVSQSPRYKVAKRGQDVALRCDPISGHVSLFWYQQALGQGPEFLTYFQNEAQLDKSGLPSDRFFAERPEGSVSTLKIQRTQQEDSAVYLCASSLGVGGHQETQYFGPGTRLLVL.

The chain recombines TRBV6-5 with TRBJ2-5; the D gene could be TRBD1 or TRBD2 (6 bases each). The CDR3 sequence is 14 residues long. Between the trimmed V and J ends, which lost 4 bases and 2 bases, there was a span of 11 bases. Germline V gene data show CDR1 as MNHEY and CDR2 as SVGAGI. CDR3 loop: CASSSGAGQETQYF. In nucleotides, the CDR3 is TGTGCCAGCAGTTCGGGGGCCGGACAAGAGACCCAGTACTTC.

The CDR3 loop reads CASSLAGARGNGYTF. DNA of the CDR3: TGTGCCAGCAGCTTAGCAGGGGCGCGGGGTAATGGCTACACCTTC. The chain joins TRBV11-3 to TRBJ1-2, with D tentatively TRBD1 (6 bases). V was pared by 1 base and J by 6 bases, with 15 bases between. The CDR3 is 15 amino acids. Germline assignment: CDR1 SGHNT and CDR2 YENEEA.

The chain joins TRBV4-3 to TRBJ1-2, with D unclear. Trimming removed 1 base from V and 2 bases from J, with 8 bases in between. The germline gives CDR1 LGHNA, CDR2 YSLEER. The CDR3 runs to 14 residues. CDR3 protein: CASSQAVLNYGYTF. The DNA for the CDR3 is TGCGCCAGCAGCCAAGCGGTATTAAACTATGGCTACACCTTC.

This clone was detected only once. The chain links TRBV7-9 to TRBJ2-5, with 9 bases lining up with TRBD1. This CDR3 has 14 residues. Germline CDR1 reads SEHNR; CDR2 reads FQNEAQ (reference sequence). V lost 1 base, J lost 4 bases, and 1 base stayed unmatched. DNA for the CDR3: TGTGCCAGCAGCTTAGACAGGGGGCTAGAGACCCAGTACTTC. The encoded protein is CASSLDRGLETQYF.

The CDR3 protein is CASSVVAQARGYF. The CDR3 DNA is TGTGCCAGCAGTGTCGTTGCGCAGGCGAGGGGGTACTTC. This rearrangement joins TRBV2 to TRBJ2-4; D tentatively reads TRBD1 or TRBD2 (5 bases each). V shed 4 bases and J shed 15 bases, with 19 bases lying between them. Germline CDR1 reads SNHLY; CDR2 reads FYNNEI. This CDR3 has 13 amino acids.

This chain joins TRBV7-9 and TRBJ2-7; D possibly corresponds to TRBD1 (6 bases). The CDR3 totals 15 residues. Trimming pared 8 bases from V and 4 bases from J, leaving 21 bases between. Germline V CDR1 and CDR2: SEHNR, FQNEAQ (reference sequence). The CDR3 protein is CASQPPGTQAYEQYF. The CDR3 DNA follows: TGTGCCAGCCAGCCCCCGGGGACACAAGCTTACGAGCAGTACTTC.

The J gene is TRBJ2-5, the V gene TRBV5-6; D might be TRBD2 (6 bases). Germline V gene sequence: CDR1 SGHDT, CDR2 YYEEEE. The CDR3 spans 15 residues. Trimming shortened V by 4 bases and J by 2 bases, and 15 bases separated the two germline ends. CDR3 DNA sequence: TGTGCCAGCAGCACCCCGTCCCGGGGGCAAGAGACCCAGTACTTC. Its translation: CASSTPSRGQETQYF.

The DNA of the CDR3 is TGTGCCAGCAACAAGGGGACTCAAGAGACCCAGTACTTC. Translation: CASNKGTQETQYF. The chain uses TRBV6-1 and TRBJ2-5, with D perhaps TRBD2 (6 bases). The CDR3 loop spans 13 amino acids. Trimming removed 7 bases at V and 2 bases at J, with 11 bases between. From germline, CDR1 is MNHNS and CDR2 SASEGT.

The chain has TRBV4-1 and TRBJ2-6; the match to TRBD1 covers 12 bases. The germline CDR1 and CDR2 sequences are MGHRA and YSYEKL. V trimming: 4 bases; J trimming: 0 bases; junction bases outside the gene matches: 10. The CDR3 has 20 residues. The CDR3 DNA reads as TGCGCCAGCAGCCCAACTCCGGGACAGGGGGCCCTCTCTGGGGCCAACGTCCTGACTTTC. Amino acid sequence: CASSPTPGQGALSGANVLTF.